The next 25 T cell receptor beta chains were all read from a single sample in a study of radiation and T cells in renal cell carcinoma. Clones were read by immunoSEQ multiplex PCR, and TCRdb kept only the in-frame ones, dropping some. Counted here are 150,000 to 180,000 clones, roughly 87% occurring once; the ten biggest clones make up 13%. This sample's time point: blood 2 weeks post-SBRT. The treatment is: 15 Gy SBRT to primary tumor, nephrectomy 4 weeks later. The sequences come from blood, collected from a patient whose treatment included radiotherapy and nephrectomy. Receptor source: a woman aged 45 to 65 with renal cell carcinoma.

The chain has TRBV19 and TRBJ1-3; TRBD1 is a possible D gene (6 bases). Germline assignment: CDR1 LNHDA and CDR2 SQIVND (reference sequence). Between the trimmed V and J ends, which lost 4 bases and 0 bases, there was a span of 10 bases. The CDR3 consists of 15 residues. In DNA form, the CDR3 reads TGTGCCAGTAGTACTCTAGGGGGCTCTGGAAACACCATATATTTT. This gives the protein CASSTLGGSGNTIYF.

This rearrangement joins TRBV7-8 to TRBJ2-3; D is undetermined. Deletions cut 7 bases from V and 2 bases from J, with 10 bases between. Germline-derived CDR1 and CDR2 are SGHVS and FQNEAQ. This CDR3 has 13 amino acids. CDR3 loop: CASTVRVTDTQYF. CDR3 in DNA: TGTGCCAGCACAGTGCGCGTCACAGATACGCAGTATTTT.

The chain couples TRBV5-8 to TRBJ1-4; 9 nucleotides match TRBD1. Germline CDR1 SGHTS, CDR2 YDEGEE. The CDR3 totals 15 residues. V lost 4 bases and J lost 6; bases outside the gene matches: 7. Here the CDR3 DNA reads TGTGCCAGCAGCCTGGGGACAGGGTTTCATGAAAAACTGTTTTTT. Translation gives CASSLGTGFHEKLFF. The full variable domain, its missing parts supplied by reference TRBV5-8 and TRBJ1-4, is EAGVTQSPTHLIKTRGQQATLRCSPISGHTSVYWYQQALGLGLQFLLWYDEGEERNRGNFPPRFSGRQFPNYSSELNVNALELEDSALYLCASSLGTGFHEKLFFGSGTQLSVL.

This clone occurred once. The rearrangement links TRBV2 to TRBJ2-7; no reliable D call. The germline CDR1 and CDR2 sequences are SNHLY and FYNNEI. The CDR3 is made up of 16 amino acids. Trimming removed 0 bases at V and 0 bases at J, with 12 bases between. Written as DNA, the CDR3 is TGTGCCAGCAGTGAAGCTTCATGGAGCCACTCCTACGAGCAGTACTTC. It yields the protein CASSEASWSHSYEQYF.

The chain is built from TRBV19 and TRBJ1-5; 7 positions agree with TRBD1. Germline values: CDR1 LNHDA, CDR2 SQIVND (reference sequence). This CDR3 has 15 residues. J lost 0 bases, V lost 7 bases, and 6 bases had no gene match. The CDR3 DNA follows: TGTGCCAGTACCGATACAGGGGATAGCAATCAGCCCCAGCATTTT. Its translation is CASTDTGDSNQPQHF.

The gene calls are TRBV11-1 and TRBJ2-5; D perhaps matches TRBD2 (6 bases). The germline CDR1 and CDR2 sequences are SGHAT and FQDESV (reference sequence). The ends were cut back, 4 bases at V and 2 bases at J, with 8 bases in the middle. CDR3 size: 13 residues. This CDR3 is CASSSGLQETQYF. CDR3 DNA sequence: TGTGCCAGCAGCTCGGGACTTCAAGAGACCCAGTACTTC.

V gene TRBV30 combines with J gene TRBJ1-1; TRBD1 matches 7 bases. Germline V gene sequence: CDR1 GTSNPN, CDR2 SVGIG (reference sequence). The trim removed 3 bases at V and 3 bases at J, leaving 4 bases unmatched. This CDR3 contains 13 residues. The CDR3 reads CAWRITGDTEAFF. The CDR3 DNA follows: TGTGCCTGGAGGATCACAGGGGACACTGAAGCTTTCTTT.

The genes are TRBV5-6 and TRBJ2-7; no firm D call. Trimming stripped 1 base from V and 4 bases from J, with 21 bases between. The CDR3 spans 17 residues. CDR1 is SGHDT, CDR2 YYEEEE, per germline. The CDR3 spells CASSLRRRFTGGYEQYF. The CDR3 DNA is TGTGCCAGCAGCTTGAGGCGCCGCTTCACGGGTGGTTACGAGCAGTACTTC.

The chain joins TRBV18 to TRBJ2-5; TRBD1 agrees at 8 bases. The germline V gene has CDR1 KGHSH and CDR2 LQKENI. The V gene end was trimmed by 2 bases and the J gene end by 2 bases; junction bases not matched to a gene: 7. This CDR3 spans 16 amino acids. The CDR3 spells CASSPTLRGRQETQYF. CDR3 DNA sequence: TGTGCCAGCTCACCAACTCTCAGGGGGCGGCAAGAGACCCAGTACTTC.

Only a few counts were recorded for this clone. The CDR3 is CASSMELAGGRETQYF. In DNA form, the CDR3 reads TGTGCCAGTAGTATGGAACTAGCGGGGGGGCGAGAGACCCAGTACTTC. The genes are TRBV19 and TRBJ2-5; 13 nucleotides line up with TRBD2. This CDR3 region has 16 residues. Germline CDR1 and CDR2: LNHDA and SQIVND (reference sequence). V dropped 3 bases and J dropped 4; count of bases not matched to a gene: 5.

CDR3 region: CSAPDRGQETQYF. In DNA form, the CDR3 reads TGCAGTGCCCCTGACAGGGGGCAAGAGACCCAGTACTTC. The chain carries TRBV29-1 and TRBJ2-5, with TRBD1 matching over 9 bases. Germline V gene lookup returns CDR1 SQVTM and CDR2 ANQGSEA. This CDR3 comprises 13 residues.

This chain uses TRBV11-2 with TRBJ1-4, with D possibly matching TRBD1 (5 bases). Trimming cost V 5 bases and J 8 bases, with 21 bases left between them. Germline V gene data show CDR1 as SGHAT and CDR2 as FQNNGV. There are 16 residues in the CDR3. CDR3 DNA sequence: TGTGCCAGCAGCCATCTAGGGGAACCGGGGGTGGAAAAACTGTTTTTT. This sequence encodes CASSHLGEPGVEKLFF.

CDR3 nucleotides: TGTGCCACCTCGGAGGCGGGGGGACTAACAGATACGCAGTATTTT. Protein: CATSEAGGLTDTQYF. The gene calls are TRBV19 and TRBJ2-3, with TRBD2 identical over 8 bases. This CDR3 region has 15 residues. Unmatched junction bases numbered 12, after V lost 10 bases and J lost 3 bases. CDR1 is LNHDA, CDR2 SQIVND, per germline (reference sequence).

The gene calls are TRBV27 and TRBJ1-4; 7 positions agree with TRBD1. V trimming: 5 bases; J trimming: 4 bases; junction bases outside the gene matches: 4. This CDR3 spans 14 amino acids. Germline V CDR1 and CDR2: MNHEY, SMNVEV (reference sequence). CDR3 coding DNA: TGTGCCAGCAGTGTAAACAGGGGTAATGAAAAACTGTTTTTT. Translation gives CASSVNRGNEKLFF.

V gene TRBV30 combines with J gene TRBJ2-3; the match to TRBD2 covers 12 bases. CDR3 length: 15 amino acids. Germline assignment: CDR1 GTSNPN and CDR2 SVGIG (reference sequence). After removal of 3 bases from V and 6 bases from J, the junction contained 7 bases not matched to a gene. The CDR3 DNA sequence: TGTGCCTGGAGGGCACTAGCGGGGGGCCGGGATACGCAGTATTTT. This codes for CAWRALAGGRDTQYF.

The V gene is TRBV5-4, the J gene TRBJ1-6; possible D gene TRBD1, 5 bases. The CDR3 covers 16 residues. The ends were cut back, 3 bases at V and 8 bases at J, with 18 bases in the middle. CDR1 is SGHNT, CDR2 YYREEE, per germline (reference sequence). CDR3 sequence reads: CASSYSLGMGDSPLHF. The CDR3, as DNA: TGTGCCAGCAGCTACTCTCTCGGGATGGGGGATTCACCCCTCCACTTT.

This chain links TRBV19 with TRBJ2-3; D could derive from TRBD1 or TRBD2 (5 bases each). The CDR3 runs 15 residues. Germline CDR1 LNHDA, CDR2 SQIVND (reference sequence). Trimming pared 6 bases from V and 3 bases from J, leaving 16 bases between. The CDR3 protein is CASSREGLRTDTQYF. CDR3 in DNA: TGTGCCAGTAGCCGAGAGGGGCTTCGGACAGATACGCAGTATTTT.

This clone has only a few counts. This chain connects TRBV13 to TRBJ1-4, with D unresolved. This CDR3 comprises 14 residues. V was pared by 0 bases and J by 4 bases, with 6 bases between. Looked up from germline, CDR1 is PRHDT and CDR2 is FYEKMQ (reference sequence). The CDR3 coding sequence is TGTGCCAGCAGCTTAGGCCACAGTAATGAAAAACTGTTTTTT. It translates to CASSLGHSNEKLFF.

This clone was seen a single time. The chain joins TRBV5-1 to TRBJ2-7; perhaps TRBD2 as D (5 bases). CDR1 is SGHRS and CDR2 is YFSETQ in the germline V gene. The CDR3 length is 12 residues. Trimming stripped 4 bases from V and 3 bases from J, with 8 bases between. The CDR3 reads CASSPDYYEQYF. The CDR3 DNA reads TGCGCCAGCAGCCCAGACTACTACGAGCAGTACTTC.

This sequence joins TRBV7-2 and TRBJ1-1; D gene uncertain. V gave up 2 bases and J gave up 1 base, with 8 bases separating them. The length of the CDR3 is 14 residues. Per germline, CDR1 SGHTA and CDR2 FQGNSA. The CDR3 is CASSLSTKNTEAFF. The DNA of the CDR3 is TGTGCCAGCAGCTTATCAACAAAGAACACTGAAGCTTTCTTT.

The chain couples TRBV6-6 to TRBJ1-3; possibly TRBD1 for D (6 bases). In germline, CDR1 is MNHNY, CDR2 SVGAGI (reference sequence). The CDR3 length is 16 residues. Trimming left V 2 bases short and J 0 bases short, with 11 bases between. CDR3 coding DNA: TGTGCCAGCAGTTACGCACAGGGAGTCTCTGGAAACACCATATATTTT. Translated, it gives CASSYAQGVSGNTIYF.

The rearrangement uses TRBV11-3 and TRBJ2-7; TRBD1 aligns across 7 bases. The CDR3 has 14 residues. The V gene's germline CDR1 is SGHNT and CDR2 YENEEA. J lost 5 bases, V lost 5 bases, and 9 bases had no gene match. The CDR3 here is CASSGRQGGDEQYF. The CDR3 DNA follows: TGTGCCAGCAGCGGGAGACAGGGCGGCGACGAGCAGTACTTC.

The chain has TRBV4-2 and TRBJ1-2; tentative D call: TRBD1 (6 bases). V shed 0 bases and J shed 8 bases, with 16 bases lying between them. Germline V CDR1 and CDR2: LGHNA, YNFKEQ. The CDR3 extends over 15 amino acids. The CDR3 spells CASSQEDRPGGGYTF. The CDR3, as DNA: TGTGCCAGCAGCCAAGAAGACAGGCCCGGTGGAGGCTACACCTTC.

The CDR3: CASRDSSTGELFF. In nucleotides, the CDR3 is TGTGCCAGCAGGGACAGCAGCACCGGGGAGCTGTTTTTT. The chain links TRBV6-1 to TRBJ2-2; D might be TRBD1 (6 bases). Germline loops: CDR1 MNHNS, CDR2 SASEGT. The CDR3 length is 13 residues. V gave up 6 bases and J gave up 4 bases, with 9 bases separating them.

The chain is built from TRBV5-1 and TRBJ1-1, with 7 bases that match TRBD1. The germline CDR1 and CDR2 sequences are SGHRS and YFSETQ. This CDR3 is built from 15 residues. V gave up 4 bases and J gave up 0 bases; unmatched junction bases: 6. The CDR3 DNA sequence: TGCGCCAGCAGCCCCAGGGGGGGGATGAACACTGAAGCTTTCTTT. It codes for CASSPRGGMNTEAFF.